The T cell receptor beta chain under discussion was sequenced for a study of blood T cell repertoires in COVID-19. This clone was counted at least ten times. Libraries were prepared by immunoSEQ multiplex PCR; TCRdb keeps only in-frame clonotypes and omits some of them. This sample has about 110,000 clones; around 84% occur once, and the top ten carry approximately 8.1%. This CDR3 has 14 residues. Germline V gene data show CDR1 as SGHTA and CDR2 as FQGNSA. V lost 10 bases and J 1 base, leaving 11 bases between the germline ends. The chain couples TRBV7-2 to TRBJ1-6; D is unresolved. The sequencing sample was made of peripheral blood. This sequence originates from a woman between 35 and 50 years old with acute or convalescent COVID-19. This CDR3 reads CATSGGSYNSPLHF. CDR3 bases: TGTGCCACTTCAGGCGGGTCCTATAATTCACCCCTCCACTTT.